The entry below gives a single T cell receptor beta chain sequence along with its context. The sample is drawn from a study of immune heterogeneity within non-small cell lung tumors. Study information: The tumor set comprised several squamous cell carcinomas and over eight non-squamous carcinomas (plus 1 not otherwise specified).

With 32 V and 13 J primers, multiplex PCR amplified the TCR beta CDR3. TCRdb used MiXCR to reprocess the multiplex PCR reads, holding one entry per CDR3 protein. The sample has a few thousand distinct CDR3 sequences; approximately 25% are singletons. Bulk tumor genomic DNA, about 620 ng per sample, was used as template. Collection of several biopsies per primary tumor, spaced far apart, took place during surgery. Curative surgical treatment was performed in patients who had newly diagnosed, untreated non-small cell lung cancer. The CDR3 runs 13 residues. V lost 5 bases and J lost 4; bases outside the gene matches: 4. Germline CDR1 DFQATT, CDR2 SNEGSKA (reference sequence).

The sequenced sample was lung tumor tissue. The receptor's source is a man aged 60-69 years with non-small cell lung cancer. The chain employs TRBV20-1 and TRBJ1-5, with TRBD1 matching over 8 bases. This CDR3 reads CSARTGPNQPQHF. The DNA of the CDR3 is TGCAGTGCTCGGACAGGGCCGAATCAGCCCCAGCATTTT.